This T cell receptor beta chain was retrieved from a study of shared clonotypes between healthy human individuals. Naive CD8 cells lacked CD45RO, underwent positive selection for CCR7 and left out terminally differentiated effector memory CD45RA+ cells. Study-wide results and limits: Clonotype sharing across a few donors was observed for around 4.5% of naive CD4 clonotypes.

Data came from immunoSEQ multiplex PCR; TCRdb stores just in-frame clones and leaves some out. The data hold hundreds of thousands of clones, with 96% observed a single time. Only one count was recorded for this clone. The antigen is undetermined. The sequenced sample was naive CD8+ T cells sorted from blood. The sequence came from a woman in her twenties or thirties in good health.

The CDR3 here is CASRTGGSGYGYTF. The DNA for the CDR3 is TGTGCCAGCCGTACCGGGGGCTCCGGCTATGGCTACACCTTC. J is TRBJ1-2 and V is TRBV5-8, with D tentatively TRBD1 (6 bases). The germline V gene encodes CDR1 SGHTS and CDR2 YDEGEE. Trimming took 7 bases from V and 4 from J, leaving 17 bases between them. The length of the CDR3 is 14 residues.